Shown below are 32 T cell receptor beta chains from a single sample sequenced in a study of CD8 T cells in Susac syndrome. An amount of RNA that ranged from roughly 0.45 to 1 ug was reverse transcribed with random hexamers. Each CDR3 protein is one row after TCRdb ran MiXCR on the immunoSEQ multiplex PCR reads. Among some 260,000 distinct CDR3 sequences listed, approximately 81% were seen once. Input material: CD8+ T cells from PBMCs. The receptors were sampled from a human donor with multiple sclerosis.

The gene calls are TRBV6-6 and TRBJ2-1; maybe TRBD1 (5 bases). This CDR3 is built from 14 residues. Germline lookup yields CDR1 MNHNY and CDR2 SVGAGI (reference sequence). V shed 10 bases and J shed 7 bases, with 20 bases lying between them. CDR3 sequence reads: CATTWGLDTNEQFF. CDR3 bases: TGTGCCACCACTTGGGGCCTAGATACTAATGAGCAGTTCTTC.

The chain employs TRBV27 and TRBJ2-5; D might be TRBD2 (6 bases). Between the trimmed V and J ends, which lost 3 bases and 5 bases, there was a span of 13 bases. Germline CDR1 reads MNHEY; CDR2 reads SMNVEV (reference sequence). The CDR3 is 14 residues long. CDR3 sequence: CASSFTGGMETQYF. The CDR3 nucleotides read TGTGCCAGCAGTTTTACCGGCGGGATGGAGACCCAGTACTTC.

The chain uses TRBV7-9 and TRBJ2-3, with D hard to call. Deletions cut 2 bases from V and 2 bases from J, with 11 bases between. CDR1 SEHNR and CDR2 FQNEAQ come from the germline V gene (reference sequence). CDR3 length: 15 residues. CDR3 loop: CASSLKAFSTDTQYF. The CDR3 DNA reads as TGTGCCAGCAGCTTAAAGGCCTTCTCCACAGATACGCAGTATTTT.

The V and J genes are TRBV9 and TRBJ2-7, with D unclear. This CDR3 has 16 residues. From germline, CDR1 is SGDLS and CDR2 YYNGEE. Between the trimmed V and J ends, which lost 4 bases and 2 bases, there was a span of 19 bases. This CDR3 is CASSPSIKGNPYEQYF. In DNA, the CDR3 is TGTGCCAGCAGCCCATCAATAAAGGGAAACCCCTACGAGCAGTACTTC.

This clonotype was observed once. The CDR3 DNA follows: TGCGCCAGCAGCCTCAGGATGAGGGACACAGATACGCAGTATTTT. Residues: CASSLRMRDTDTQYF. The V and J genes are TRBV4-1 and TRBJ2-3; TRBD2 might be the D (5 bases). With 4 bases removed from V and 2 bases from J, the gap between germline ends came to 13 bases. Germline V gene sequence: CDR1 MGHRA, CDR2 YSYEKL. The CDR3 is made up of 15 amino acids.

V usage is TRBV10-3 and J usage is TRBJ1-4; no clear D. This CDR3 is 12 amino acids long. Deletions cut 3 bases from V and 8 bases from J, with 7 bases between. Germline assignment: CDR1 ENHRY and CDR2 SYGVKD. The CDR3 region is CAISDGGEKLFF. CDR3 in DNA: TGTGCCATCAGTGACGGAGGAGAAAAACTGTTTTTT.

This clonotype was detected only a few times. The chain combines TRBV4-1 with TRBJ2-1; D remains unclear. CDR1 and CDR2 from the germline V gene are MGHRA and YSYEKL. CDR3 length: 15 residues. Trimming removed 1 base from V and 9 bases from J, with 16 bases in between. CDR3 loop: CASSQGLTLPGEQFF. CDR3 sequence (DNA): TGCGCCAGCAGCCAAGGGTTGACTCTCCCGGGTGAGCAGTTCTTC.

The chain joins TRBV7-9 to TRBJ2-1, with TRBD2 identical over 9 bases. The CDR3 length is 18 residues. The germline gives CDR1 SEHNR, CDR2 FQNEAQ (reference sequence). V was pared by 6 bases and J by 0 bases, with 12 bases of the junction left unmatched. CDR3 in DNA: TGTGCCAGCAGGATAGGGTCTAGCGGGGACCACTCCTACAATGAGCAGTTCTTC. This translates into CASRIGSSGDHSYNEQFF.

CDR3: CASSTEGGREKLFF. CDR3 bases: TGTGCCAGCAGCACCGAAGGGGGCCGGGAAAAACTGTTTTTT. The chain couples TRBV7-9 to TRBJ1-4; 7 bases match TRBD1. CDR1 and CDR2 from the germline V gene are SEHNR and FQNEAQ (reference sequence). The CDR3 contains 14 residues. V lost 5 bases and J lost 8; bases outside the gene matches: 8.

A single count supports this clonotype. This CDR3 reads CASRPPGGRAQETQYF. The CDR3 DNA reads as TGTGCCAGCAGACCTCCGGGCGGGAGGGCTCAAGAGACCCAGTACTTC. V usage is TRBV6-1 and J usage is TRBJ2-5, with TRBD2 identical over 9 bases. The germline V gene has CDR1 MNHNS and CDR2 SASEGT. Losses at the gene ends were 6 bases for V and 2 bases for J; bases not matched to a gene: 10. The length of the CDR3 is 16 residues.

This chain uses TRBV6-5 with TRBJ2-1; D remains ambiguous. Looked up from germline, CDR1 is MNHEY and CDR2 is SVGAGI. The CDR3 sequence is 15 residues long. V was pared by 10 bases and J by 0 bases, with 16 bases between. The CDR3 here is CATRYRFSSYNEQFF. CDR3 nucleotide sequence: TGTGCCACCCGGTACCGGTTTTCCTCCTACAATGAGCAGTTCTTC.

This rearrangement joins TRBV12-3 or TRBV12-4 to TRBJ1-5, with a weak D call TRBD1 (6 bases). V was trimmed by 6 bases and J by 4 bases, leaving 13 bases between them. The CDR3 has 14 residues. CDR3 nucleotides: TGTGCCAGCAGCCCCCTGGACAGTAATCAGCCCCAGCATTTT. Translating it yields CASSPLDSNQPQHF.

This chain uses TRBV27 with TRBJ2-7, with D perhaps matching TRBD1 (6 bases). This CDR3 spans 15 amino acids. The germline CDR1 and CDR2 sequences are MNHEY and SMNVEV (reference sequence). V lost 10 bases to trimming and J lost 3 bases, with 22 bases between them. The CDR3 is CAIKDRDTEIYEQYF. DNA of the CDR3: TGTGCCATTAAAGACCGGGACACCGAGATCTACGAGCAGTACTTC.

V usage is TRBV7-9 and J usage is TRBJ1-5; tentative D call: TRBD1 (6 bases). The ends were cut back, 4 bases at V and 5 bases at J, with 15 bases in the middle. This CDR3 contains 15 residues. Germline loops: CDR1 SEHNR, CDR2 FQNEAQ (reference sequence). The CDR3 region is CASSSLGGADQPQHF. CDR3 in DNA: TGTGCCAGCAGCTCCTTGGGGGGGGCGGATCAGCCCCAGCATTTT.

The gene calls are TRBV9 and TRBJ1-5; D gene uncertain. The CDR3 sequence is 15 residues long. The germline gives CDR1 SGDLS, CDR2 YYNGEE. The V end was cut by 2 bases, the J end by 2 bases, with 11 bases between. This chain's CDR3 is CASSVDGRGNQPQHF. The CDR3 bases are TGTGCCAGCAGCGTCGACGGTCGGGGCAATCAGCCCCAGCATTTT.

As regards this clonotype: Compared with germline, one end of the junction differs, possibly owing to a read error. This sequence joins TRBV20-1 and TRBJ2-1; the D call may be TRBD1 or TRBD2 (5 bases each). Looked up from germline, CDR1 is DFQATT and CDR2 is SNEGSKA (reference sequence). The length of the CDR3 is 11 residues. CDR3 DNA: TGCAGTGCTAGTGGGGGTAATGGGCAGTTCTTC. Amino acid sequence: CSASGGNGQFF.

As to this clonotype: One end of the junction does not line up with germline, which may come from a read error. The rearrangement joins TRBV7-9 to TRBJ2-7; D not certain. The CDR3 spans 13 residues. Germline V gene lookup returns CDR1 SEHNR and CDR2 FQNEAQ (reference sequence). Here the CDR3 DNA reads TGTGCCAGCAGTTTAGACATCGCCTACGAGCAGTACTTC. Translation: CASSLDIAYEQYF.

This chain joins TRBV15 and TRBJ2-1; 9 nucleotides agree with TRBD2. V gave up 1 base and J gave up 6 bases; unmatched junction bases: 1. This CDR3 spans 14 amino acids. Germline values: CDR1 LNHNV, CDR2 YYDKDF (reference sequence). CDR3 sequence reads: CATSRALAGNEQFF. The CDR3 nucleotides read TGTGCCACCAGCAGAGCACTAGCGGGCAATGAGCAGTTCTTC.

For this clonotype: Germline and junction disagree at one end, which may indicate a read error. The rearrangement links TRBV20-1 to TRBJ2-1; 8 nucleotides line up with TRBD2. The CDR3 consists of 15 residues. Germline assignment: CDR1 DFQATT and CDR2 SNEGSKA (reference sequence). The DNA of the CDR3 is TGCAGTGCTAGCGGAGCGGGAGTCTGGACCAATGAGCAGCTCTTC. Protein sequence: CSASGAGVWTNEQLF.

This clonotype was observed a few times. The chain has TRBV12-3 or TRBV12-4 and TRBJ1-2, with D possibly being TRBD1 (5 bases). This CDR3 contains 19 residues. Between the trimmed V and J ends, which lost 4 bases and 0 bases, there was a span of 24 bases. The CDR3 bases are TGTGCCAGCAGTTCCGATGTAGGGGAATTCGCTATAGCTAACTATGGCTACACCTTC. Its protein is CASSSDVGEFAIANYGYTF.

The V and J genes are TRBV10-3 and TRBJ2-1; 11 bases align to TRBD2. V lost 5 bases and J lost 5; bases outside the gene matches: 5. This CDR3 is built from 15 residues. Germline CDR1 reads ENHRY; CDR2 reads SYGVKD. CDR3 residues: CAISKTSGKDNEQFF. The CDR3, as DNA: TGTGCCATCAGTAAGACTAGCGGGAAGGACAATGAGCAGTTCTTC.

The chain couples TRBV29-1 to TRBJ2-3; perhaps TRBD2 as D (5 bases). CDR1 is SQVTM and CDR2 is ANQGSEA in the germline V gene. The ends were cut back, 4 bases at V and 2 bases at J, with 16 bases in the middle. There are 15 residues in the CDR3. CDR3: CSVGRLPGNTDTQYF. CDR3 bases: TGCAGCGTTGGTAGGCTTCCGGGGAACACAGATACGCAGTATTTT.

As regards this clonotype: One end of the junction fails to match germline, which may point to a read error. The chain is built from TRBV7-7 and TRBJ2-2; TRBD2 might be the D (5 bases). This CDR3 region has 14 residues. Germline V gives CDR1 SSHAT, CDR2 FNYEAQ (reference sequence). The chain's CDR3 is CASSLNKGAGELFF. CDR3 sequence (DNA): TGTGCTAGCAGCTTAAATAAGGGAGCCGGGGAGCTGTTTTTT.

The genes are TRBV28 and TRBJ1-3; D might be TRBD1 (6 bases). Per the germline V gene, CDR1 is MDHEN and CDR2 is SYDVKM. The CDR3 is made up of 14 amino acids. With 5 bases removed from V and 0 bases from J, the gap between germline ends came to 8 bases. The chain's CDR3 is CASSDRSSGNTIYF. CDR3 coding DNA: TGTGCCAGCAGTGACAGGTCCTCTGGAAACACCATATATTTT.

The CDR3 sequence is CAINPGQGAGTDTQYF. The CDR3 DNA follows: TGTGCCATCAATCCGGGACAGGGGGCCGGGACAGATACGCAGTATTTT. This rearrangement joins TRBV10-3 to TRBJ2-3; 12 bases map to TRBD1. Trimming at V came to 7 bases and at J to 3 bases, leaving 8 bases not matched to a gene. Germline CDR1 and CDR2: ENHRY and SYGVKD. The CDR3 runs to 16 residues.

In this sample, this clonotype turned up a few times. The chain links TRBV29-1 to TRBJ2-7; no definite D call. This CDR3 is built from 12 residues. CDR1 is SQVTM and CDR2 is ANQGSEA in the germline V gene. The V and J ends lost 7 bases and 5 bases respectively, with 15 bases between them. The DNA for the CDR3 is TGCAGCGCCTTAACAAGGGTAAACGAGCAGTACTTC. This gives the protein CSALTRVNEQYF.

CDR3 nucleotide sequence: TGTGCCAGCAGTTTACCAGGACAGGCTGGGGAGACCCAGTACTTC. Residues: CASSLPGQAGETQYF. The rearrangement links TRBV28 to TRBJ2-5; 7 bases line up with TRBD1. CDR3 size: 15 residues. CDR1 and CDR2 (germline): MDHEN, SYDVKM. The V and J ends lost 2 bases and 5 bases, in that order; junction bases with no gene match: 8.

The rearrangement joins TRBV2 to TRBJ2-7; D may be TRBD1 (5 bases). Germline values: CDR1 SNHLY, CDR2 FYNNEI. Trimming took 7 bases from V and 5 from J, leaving 12 bases between them. This CDR3 has 12 residues. The CDR3 DNA follows: TGTGCCAGCAAGACAGATCGACACGAGCAGTACTTC. This codes for CASKTDRHEQYF.

The rearrangement joins TRBV9 to TRBJ1-2; possible D gene TRBD1, 6 bases. This CDR3 region has 13 residues. The ends were cut back, 3 bases at V and 1 base at J, with 7 bases in the middle. From germline, CDR1 is SGDLS and CDR2 YYNGEE. The chain's CDR3 is CASSADSNYGYTF. The CDR3 nucleotides read TGTGCCAGCAGCGCGGACAGTAACTATGGCTACACCTTC.

This chain uses TRBV4-1 with TRBJ2-1, with D possibly TRBD2 on 7 matching bases. Germline loops: CDR1 MGHRA, CDR2 YSYEKL. The CDR3 extends over 16 amino acids. The V and J ends lost 4 bases and 7 bases respectively, with 20 bases between them. CDR3 in amino acids: CASSLQGTGGLNEQFF. CDR3 nucleotide sequence: TGCGCCAGCAGCCTCCAGGGGACGGGAGGTCTAAATGAGCAGTTCTTC.

The chain joins TRBV7-9 to TRBJ1-1, with 7 nucleotides matching TRBD1. Germline values: CDR1 SEHNR, CDR2 FQNEAQ (reference sequence). V was pared by 6 bases and J by 4 bases, with 8 bases of the junction left unmatched. The CDR3 totals 14 residues. CDR3 DNA: TGTGCCAGCAGTGACACGACAGGGCGCACTGAAGCTTTCTTT. Its translation is CASSDTTGRTEAFF.

The chain has TRBV30 and TRBJ2-7, with D uncertain. V gave up 0 bases and J gave up 4 bases, with 13 bases separating them. Germline CDR1 is GTSNPN and CDR2 is SVGIG (reference sequence). The CDR3 spans 14 residues. The CDR3 region has the DNA TGTGCCTGGAGTGTACACGGATCCTTATACGAGCAGTACTTC. This translates into CAWSVHGSLYEQYF.